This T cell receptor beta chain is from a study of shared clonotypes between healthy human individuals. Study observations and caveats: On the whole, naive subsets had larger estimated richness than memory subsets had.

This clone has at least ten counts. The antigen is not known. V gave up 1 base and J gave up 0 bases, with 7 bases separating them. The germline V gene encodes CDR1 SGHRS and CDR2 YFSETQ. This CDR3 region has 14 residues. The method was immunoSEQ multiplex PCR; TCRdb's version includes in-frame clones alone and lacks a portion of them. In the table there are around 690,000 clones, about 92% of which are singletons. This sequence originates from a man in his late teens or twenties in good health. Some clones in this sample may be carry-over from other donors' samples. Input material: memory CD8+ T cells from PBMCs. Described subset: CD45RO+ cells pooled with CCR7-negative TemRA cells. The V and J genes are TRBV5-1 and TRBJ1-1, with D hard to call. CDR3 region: CASSLWSMNTEAFF. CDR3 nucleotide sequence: TGCGCCAGCAGCTTGTGGAGTATGAACACTGAAGCTTTCTTT.